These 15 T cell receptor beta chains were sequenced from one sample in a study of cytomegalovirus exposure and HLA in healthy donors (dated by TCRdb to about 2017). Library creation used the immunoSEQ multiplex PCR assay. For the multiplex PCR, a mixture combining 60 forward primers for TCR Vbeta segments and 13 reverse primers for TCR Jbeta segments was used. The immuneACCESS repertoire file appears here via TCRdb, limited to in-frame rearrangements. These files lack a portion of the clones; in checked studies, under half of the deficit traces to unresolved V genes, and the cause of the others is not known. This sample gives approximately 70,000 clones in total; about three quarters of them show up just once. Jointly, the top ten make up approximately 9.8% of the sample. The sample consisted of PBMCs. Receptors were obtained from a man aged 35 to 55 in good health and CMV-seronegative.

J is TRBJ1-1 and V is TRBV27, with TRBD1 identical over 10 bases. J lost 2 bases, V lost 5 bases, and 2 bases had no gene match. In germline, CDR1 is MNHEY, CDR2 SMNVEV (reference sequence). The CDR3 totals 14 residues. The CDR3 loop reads CASSRTGGNTEAFF. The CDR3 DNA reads TGTGCCAGCAGTAGGACAGGGGGAAACACTGAAGCTTTCTTT.

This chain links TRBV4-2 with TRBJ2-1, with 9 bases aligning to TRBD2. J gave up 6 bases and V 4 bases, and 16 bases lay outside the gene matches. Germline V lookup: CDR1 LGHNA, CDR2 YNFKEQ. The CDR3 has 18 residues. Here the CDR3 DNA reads TGTGCCAGCAGCCCCGGGGCTAGCGGGGTACTAGCCTCCAATGAGCAGTTCTTC. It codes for CASSPGASGVLASNEQFF.

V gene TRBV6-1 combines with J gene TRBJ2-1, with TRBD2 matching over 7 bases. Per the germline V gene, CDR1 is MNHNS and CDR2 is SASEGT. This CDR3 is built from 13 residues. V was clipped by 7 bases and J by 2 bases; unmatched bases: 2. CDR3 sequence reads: CASKAGTYNEQFF. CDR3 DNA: TGTGCCAGCAAAGCGGGAACCTACAATGAGCAGTTCTTC.

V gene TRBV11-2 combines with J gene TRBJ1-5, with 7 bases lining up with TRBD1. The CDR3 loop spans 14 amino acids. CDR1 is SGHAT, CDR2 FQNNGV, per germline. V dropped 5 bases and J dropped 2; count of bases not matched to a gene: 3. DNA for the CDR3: TGTGCCAGCAGCCCAACAGGGGGCAATCAGCCCCAGCATTTT. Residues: CASSPTGGNQPQHF. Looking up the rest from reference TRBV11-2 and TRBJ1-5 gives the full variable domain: EAGVAQSPRYKIIEKRQSVAFWCNPISGHATLYWYQQILGQGPKLLIQFQNNGVVDDSQLPKDRFSAERLKGVDSTLKIQPAKLEDSAVYLCASSPTGGNQPQHFGDGTRLSIL.

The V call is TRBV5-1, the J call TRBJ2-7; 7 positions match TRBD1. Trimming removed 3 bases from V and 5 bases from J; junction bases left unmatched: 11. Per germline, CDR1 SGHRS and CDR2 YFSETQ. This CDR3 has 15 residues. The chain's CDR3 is CASSWATRGQNEQYF. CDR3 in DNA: TGCGCCAGCAGCTGGGCCACGAGGGGGCAAAACGAGCAGTACTTC. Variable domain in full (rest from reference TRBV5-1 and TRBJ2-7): KAGVTQTPRYLIKTRGQQVTLSCSPISGHRSVSWYQQTPGQGLQFLFEYFSETQRNKGNFPGRFSGRQFSNSRSEMNVSTLELGDSALYLCASSWATRGQNEQYFGPGTRLTVT.

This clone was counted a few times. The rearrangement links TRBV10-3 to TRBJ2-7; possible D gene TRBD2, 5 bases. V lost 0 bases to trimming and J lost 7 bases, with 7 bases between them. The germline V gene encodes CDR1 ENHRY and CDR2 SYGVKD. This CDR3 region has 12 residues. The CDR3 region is CAISESTGEQYF. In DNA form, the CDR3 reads TGTGCCATCAGTGAGTCTACGGGGGAGCAGTACTTC.

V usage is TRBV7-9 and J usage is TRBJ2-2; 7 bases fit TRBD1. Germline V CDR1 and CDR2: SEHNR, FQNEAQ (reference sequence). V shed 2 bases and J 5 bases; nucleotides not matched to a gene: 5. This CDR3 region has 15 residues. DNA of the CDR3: TGTGCCAGCAGCTTATTACAGGGGATTACCGGGGAGCTGTTTTTT. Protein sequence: CASSLLQGITGELFF.

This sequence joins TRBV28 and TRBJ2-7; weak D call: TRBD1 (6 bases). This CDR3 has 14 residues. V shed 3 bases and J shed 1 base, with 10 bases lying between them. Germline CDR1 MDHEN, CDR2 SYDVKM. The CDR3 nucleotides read TGTGCCAGCAGTTTCAGGGGTACGTCCTACGAGCAGTACTTC. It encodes CASSFRGTSYEQYF. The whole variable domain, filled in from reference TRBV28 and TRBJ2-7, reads DVKVTQSSRYLVKRTGEKVFLECVQDMDHENMFWYRQDPGLGLRLIYFSYDVKMKEKGDIPEGYSVSREKKERFSLILESASTNQTSMYLCASSFRGTSYEQYFGPGTRLTVT.

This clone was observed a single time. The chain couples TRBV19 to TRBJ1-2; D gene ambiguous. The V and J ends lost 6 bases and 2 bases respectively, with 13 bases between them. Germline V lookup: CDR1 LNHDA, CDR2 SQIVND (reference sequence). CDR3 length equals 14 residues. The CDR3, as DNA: TGTGCCAGTAGAATTTTAGGAGTGAACTATGGCTACACCTTC. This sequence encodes CASRILGVNYGYTF.

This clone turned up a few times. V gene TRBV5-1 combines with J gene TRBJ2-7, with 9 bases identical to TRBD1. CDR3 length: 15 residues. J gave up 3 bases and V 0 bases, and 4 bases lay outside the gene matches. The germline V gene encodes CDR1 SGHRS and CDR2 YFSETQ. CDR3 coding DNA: TGCGCCAGCAGCTTGGCGGGACAGGGCATCTACGAGCAGTACTTC. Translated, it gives CASSLAGQGIYEQYF.

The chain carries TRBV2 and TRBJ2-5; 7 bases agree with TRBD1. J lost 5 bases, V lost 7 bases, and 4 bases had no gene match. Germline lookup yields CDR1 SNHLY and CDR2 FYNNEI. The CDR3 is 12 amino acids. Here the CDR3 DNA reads TGTGCCAGCAAGGGGGCGGCGGAGACCCAGTACTTC. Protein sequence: CASKGAAETQYF.

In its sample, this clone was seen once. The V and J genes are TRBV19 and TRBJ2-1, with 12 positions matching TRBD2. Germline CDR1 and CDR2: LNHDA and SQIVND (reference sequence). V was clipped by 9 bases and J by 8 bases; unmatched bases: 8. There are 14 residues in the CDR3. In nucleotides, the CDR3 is TGTGCCAGCAGACTAGCGGGAGCTTTAGATGAGCAGTTCTTC. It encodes CASRLAGALDEQFF.

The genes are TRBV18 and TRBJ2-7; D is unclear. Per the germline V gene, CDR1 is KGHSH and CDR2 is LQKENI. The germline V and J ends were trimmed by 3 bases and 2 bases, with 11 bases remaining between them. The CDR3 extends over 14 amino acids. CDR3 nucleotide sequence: TGTGCCAGCTCACCCCCTCGTGGAGCCTACGAGCAGTACTTC. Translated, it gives CASSPPRGAYEQYF.

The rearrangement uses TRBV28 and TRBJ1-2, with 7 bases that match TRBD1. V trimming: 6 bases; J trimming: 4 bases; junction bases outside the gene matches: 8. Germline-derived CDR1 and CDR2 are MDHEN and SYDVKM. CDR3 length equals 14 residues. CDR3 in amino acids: CASSLDRISYGYTF. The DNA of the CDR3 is TGTGCCAGCAGCTTGGACAGGATTAGCTATGGCTACACCTTC.

CDR3 bases: TGTGCCAGCAGTTTGTGGGCGGGGCAGGGACTCGACGAGCAGTACTTC. Translated, it gives CASSLWAGQGLDEQYF. J is TRBJ2-5 and V is TRBV28, with D tentatively TRBD2 (6 bases). The J call may not be correct, given that the DNA end is closer to TRBJ2-7. The CDR3 is 16 residues long. CDR1 is MDHEN, CDR2 SYDVKM, per germline.